The 9 T cell receptor beta chains given below trace back to one sample, sequenced in a study of CD8 T cells in Susac syndrome. RNA amounts of 0.5 to 1 ug underwent reverse transcription with random hexamers. TCRdb processed the immunoSEQ multiplex PCR reads anew with MiXCR; each CDR3 protein has one entry. Among roughly 200,000 distinct CDR3 sequences listed, about 93% were seen once. Sample: CD4+ T cells from PBMCs. These TCRs come from a human donor in good health.

The CDR3 loop reads CASSSGDREVEKLFF. The CDR3 DNA reads as TGTGCCAGCAGCTCGGGGGACCGGGAGGTTGAAAAACTGTTTTTT. The chain recombines TRBV7-2 with TRBJ1-4; maybe TRBD1 (5 bases). CDR1 and CDR2 (germline): SGHTA, FQGNSA. Trimming removed 4 bases at V and 7 bases at J, with 16 bases between. The CDR3 consists of 15 residues.

This chain links TRBV5-1 with TRBJ2-3; perhaps TRBD1 as D (7 bases). Trimming removed 0 bases at V and 1 base at J, with 12 bases between. Germline CDR1 is SGHRS and CDR2 is YFSETQ. CDR3 length: 16 amino acids. The CDR3 DNA is TGCGCCAGCAGCTTGGACCAGGGGGGACGCACAGATACGCAGTATTTT. It translates to CASSLDQGGRTDTQYF. The full variable domain, with the rest looked up from reference TRBV5-1 and TRBJ2-3, is KAGVTQTPRYLIKTRGQQVTLSCSPISGHRSVSWYQQTPGQGLQFLFEYFSETQRNKGNFPGRFSGRQFSNSRSEMNVSTLELGDSALYLCASSLDQGGRTDTQYFGPGTRLTVL.

The V gene is TRBV29-1, the J gene TRBJ2-2; either TRBD1 or TRBD2 may supply D (5 bases each). The CDR3 length is 17 residues. Trimming pared 7 bases from V and 0 bases from J, leaving 21 bases between. Looked up from germline, CDR1 is SQVTM and CDR2 is ANQGSEA. CDR3 sequence: CSAKTREGPTNTGELFF. Here the CDR3 DNA reads TGCAGCGCTAAAACCCGAGAGGGACCCACGAACACCGGGGAGCTGTTTTTT.

The rearrangement uses TRBV7-3 and TRBJ1-6; D is ambiguous. Germline CDR1 and CDR2: SGHTA and FQGTGA. The V end was cut by 1 base, the J end by 9 bases, with 10 bases between. This CDR3 region has 14 residues. For the CDR3, the DNA is TGTGCCAGCAGCTTAATCCCAGAAAGTTCACCCCTCCACTTT. This encodes CASSLIPESSPLHF.

V usage is TRBV4-2 and J usage is TRBJ2-5; 9 bases map to TRBD2. Looked up from germline, CDR1 is LGHNA and CDR2 is YNFKEQ. The CDR3 sequence is 15 residues long. The V gene end was trimmed by 1 base and the J gene end by 1 base; junction bases not matched to a gene: 1. CDR3 sequence: CASSQGGGAQETQYF. For the CDR3, the DNA is TGTGCCAGCAGCCAAGGCGGGGGGGCCCAAGAGACCCAGTACTTC.

The chain combines TRBV14 with TRBJ2-6, with no clear D. Deletions cut 1 base from V and 4 bases from J, with 14 bases between. The CDR3 extends over 17 amino acids. The V gene's germline CDR1 is SGHDN and CDR2 FVKESK. CDR3 in DNA: TGTGCCAGCAGCCAAGGGAAGGAGCTCCGAGGGGCCAACGTCCTGACTTTC. It yields the protein CASSQGKELRGANVLTF.

The V call is TRBV4-3, the J call TRBJ2-2, with D possibly being TRBD2 (6 bases). Germline CDR1 reads LGHNA; CDR2 reads YSLEER. V was shortened by 1 base and J by 4 bases, with 16 bases between the two germline ends. The CDR3 is made up of 17 amino acids. Written as DNA, the CDR3 is TGCGCCAGCAGCCAAGTATCCGGGGGTCGTCGCACCGGGGAGCTGTTTTTT. Protein sequence: CASSQVSGGRRTGELFF.

V gene TRBV27 combines with J gene TRBJ1-2; D perhaps matches TRBD1 (6 bases). Germline V gene data show CDR1 as MNHEY and CDR2 as SMNVEV (reference sequence). The CDR3 extends over 18 amino acids. V lost 5 bases to trimming and J lost 3 bases, with 25 bases between them. The CDR3 sequence: CASSRGGADSTRDYGYTF. CDR3 bases: TGTGCCAGCAGTAGGGGGGGGGCGGACTCAACGCGGGACTATGGCTACACCTTC.

Comments on this clonotype: One end of the junction fails to match germline, which may point to a read error. The chain couples TRBV20-1 to TRBJ2-2; D is unresolved. This CDR3 has 14 amino acids. Germline V gives CDR1 DFQATT, CDR2 SNEGSKA (reference sequence). In DNA, the CDR3 is TGTGATGTAAGGCTCAATGTCCTTACAAAGCAGCTGTTTTTT. It is translated as CDVRLNVLTKQLFF.